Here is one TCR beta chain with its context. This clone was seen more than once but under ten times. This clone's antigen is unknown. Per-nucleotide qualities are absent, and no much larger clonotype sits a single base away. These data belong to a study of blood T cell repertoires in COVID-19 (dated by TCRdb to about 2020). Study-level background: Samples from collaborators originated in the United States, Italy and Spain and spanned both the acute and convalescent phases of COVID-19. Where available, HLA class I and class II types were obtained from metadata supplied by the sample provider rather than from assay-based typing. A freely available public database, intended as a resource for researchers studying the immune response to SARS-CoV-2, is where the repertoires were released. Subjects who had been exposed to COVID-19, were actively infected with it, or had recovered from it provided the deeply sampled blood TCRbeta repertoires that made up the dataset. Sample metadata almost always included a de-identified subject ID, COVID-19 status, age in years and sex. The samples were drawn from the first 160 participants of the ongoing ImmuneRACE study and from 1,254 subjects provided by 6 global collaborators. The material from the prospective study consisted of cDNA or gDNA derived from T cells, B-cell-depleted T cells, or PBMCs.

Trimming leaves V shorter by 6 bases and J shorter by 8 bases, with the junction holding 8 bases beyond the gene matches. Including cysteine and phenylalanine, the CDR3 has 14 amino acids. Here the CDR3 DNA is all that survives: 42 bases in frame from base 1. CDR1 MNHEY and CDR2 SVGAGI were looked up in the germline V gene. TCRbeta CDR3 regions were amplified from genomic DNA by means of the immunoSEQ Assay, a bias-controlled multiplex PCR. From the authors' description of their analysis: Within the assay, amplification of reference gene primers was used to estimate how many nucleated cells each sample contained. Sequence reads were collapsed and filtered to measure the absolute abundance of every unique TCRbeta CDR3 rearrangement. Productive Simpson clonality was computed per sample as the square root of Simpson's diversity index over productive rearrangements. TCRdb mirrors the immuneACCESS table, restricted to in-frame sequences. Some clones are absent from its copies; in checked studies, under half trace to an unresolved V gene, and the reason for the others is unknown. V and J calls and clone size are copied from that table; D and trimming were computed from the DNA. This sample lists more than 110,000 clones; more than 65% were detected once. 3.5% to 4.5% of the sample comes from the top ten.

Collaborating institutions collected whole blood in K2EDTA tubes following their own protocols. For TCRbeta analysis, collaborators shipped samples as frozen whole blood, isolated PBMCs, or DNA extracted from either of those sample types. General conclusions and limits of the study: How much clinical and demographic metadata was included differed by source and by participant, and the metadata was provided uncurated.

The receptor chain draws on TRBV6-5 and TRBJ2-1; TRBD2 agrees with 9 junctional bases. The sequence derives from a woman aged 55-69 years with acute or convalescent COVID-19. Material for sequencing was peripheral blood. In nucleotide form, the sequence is TGTGCCAGCAGCTTTAGCGGGAGATTGGATGAGCAGTTCTTC. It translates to CASSFSGRLDEQFF.